These 10 T cell receptor beta chains came from one sample sequenced in a study of identical twins. TCRdb redid the calling of the 5' RACE reads with MiXCR, one entry per CDR3 protein. The table lists about 520,000 distinct CDR3 sequences, under 25% of them singletons. These data are also associated with another study on T cells expressing NK-cell markers.

The specimen sequenced was CD4+ T cells sorted from blood. The receptors were sampled from a woman between 18 and 29 years old in good health.

V gene TRBV6-5 combines with J gene TRBJ2-7, with TRBD1 matching 7 bases. From germline, CDR1 is MNHEY and CDR2 SVGAGI. Losses at the gene ends were 0 bases for V and 3 bases for J; bases not matched to a gene: 5. The CDR3 sequence is 15 residues long. The CDR3 bases are TGTGCCAGCAGTTACTCGGGAGACAGGGACTACGAGCAGTACTTC. This translates into CASSYSGDRDYEQYF.

This clonotype showed up just a few times. The chain links TRBV2 to TRBJ2-1; possibly TRBD2 for D (7 bases). The CDR3 length is 15 residues. CDR1 is SNHLY, CDR2 FYNNEI, per germline. The V end lost 1 base, the J end lost 5 bases, and 12 bases lay between the germline ends. The CDR3 DNA reads TGTGCCAGCAGTGAAGAGGGGGGGCCCAACAATGAGCAGTTCTTC. Encoded protein: CASSEEGGPNNEQFF.

The sample holds a few counts of this clonotype. J is TRBJ2-3 and V is TRBV6-1, with 7 bases matching TRBD1. J was trimmed by 2 bases and V by 6 bases; bases with no gene match: 8. The CDR3 has 15 amino acids. Germline V gives CDR1 MNHNS, CDR2 SASEGT. In DNA, the CDR3 is TGTGCCAGCAGCCGGACAGGAGCTTACACAGATACGCAGTATTTT. The encoded protein is CASSRTGAYTDTQYF.

This clonotype showed up just a few times. The chain combines TRBV12-3 or TRBV12-4 with TRBJ2-3, with 7 bases matching TRBD1. V trimming: 6 bases; J trimming: 5 bases; junction bases outside the gene matches: 8. The CDR3 length is 14 residues. Here the CDR3 reads CASSPDRSGDTQYF. CDR3 in DNA: TGTGCCAGCAGCCCGGACAGGTCAGGAGATACGCAGTATTTT.

Ten or more counts support this clonotype. The chain employs TRBV20-1 and TRBJ1-1, with TRBD1 as a possible D gene (6 bases). From germline, CDR1 is DFQATT and CDR2 SNEGSKA (reference sequence). The V end lost 6 bases, the J end lost 1 base, and 9 bases lay between the germline ends. The CDR3 covers 12 residues. The CDR3 reads CSAAQGNTEAFF. The DNA for the CDR3 is TGCAGTGCCGCACAGGGGAACACTGAAGCTTTCTTT.

This chain connects TRBV20-1 to TRBJ1-2; 10 positions match TRBD1. Germline lookup yields CDR1 DFQATT and CDR2 SNEGSKA (reference sequence). Unmatched junction bases numbered 4, after V lost 6 bases and J lost 6 bases. This CDR3 comprises 12 residues. The CDR3 is CSARQGANGYTF. CDR3 coding DNA: TGCAGTGCGAGACAGGGGGCGAATGGCTACACCTTC.

The CDR3 loop reads CASSALQTASNTGELFF. As DNA, the CDR3 is TGCGCCAGCAGTGCGCTACAGACAGCCTCGAACACCGGGGAGCTGTTTTTT. The J gene is TRBJ2-2, the V gene TRBV10-1; a weak D match, TRBD1 (5 bases). Trimming pared 4 bases from V and 0 bases from J, leaving 15 bases between. The CDR3 is 17 amino acids. CDR1 and CDR2 (germline): WNHNN, SYGVQD (reference sequence).

J is TRBJ2-5 and V is TRBV5-1; 8 bases align to TRBD1. The CDR3 consists of 13 residues. V shed 3 bases, J shed 3 bases, and the junction held 1 base outside the gene matches. In germline, CDR1 is SGHRS, CDR2 YFSETQ. The CDR3 DNA reads TGCGCCAGCAGCTCACAGGGGGAAGAGACCCAGTACTTC. Translating gives CASSSQGEETQYF.

The V gene is TRBV12-3 or TRBV12-4, the J gene TRBJ1-5; no firm D call. The CDR3 sequence is 12 residues long. The CDR3, as DNA: TGTGCAGCGGGCAGCTACAATCAGCCCCAGCATTTT. It specifies CAAGSYNQPQHF.

The chain uses TRBV12-3 or TRBV12-4 and TRBJ2-3, with 10 nucleotides matching TRBD2. The trim removed 5 bases at V and 7 bases at J, leaving 9 bases unmatched. The CDR3 length is 15 residues. The CDR3, as DNA: TGTGCCAGCAGTCCCGACAGCGGGGGGGTAAATACGCAGTATTTT. This encodes CASSPDSGGVNTQYF.